Below are 25 T cell receptor beta chains sequenced from a single sample in a study of immune evolution from preneoplasia to lung adenocarcinoma. Here immunoSEQ multiplex PCR was the method, and the copy in TCRdb shows in-frame clones only, minus some. The sample holds some 41,000 clones; less than 85% are singletons and the top ten take approximately 4.6%. The sequenced sample consisted of FFPE invasive lung adenocarcinoma tissue. These receptors were taken from a person in their sixties or seventies with lung adenocarcinoma.

The chain joins TRBV27 to TRBJ2-1; unclear D gene. Trimming removed 6 bases at V and 4 bases at J, with 13 bases between. Germline V gene sequence: CDR1 MNHEY, CDR2 SMNVEV (reference sequence). The CDR3 has 14 residues. The CDR3 nucleotides are TGTGCCAGCAGCCTCTCAGACAAATACAATGAGCAGTTCTTC. Translated: CASSLSDKYNEQFF.

The CDR3: CASRSLAGKGDTQYF. The CDR3 DNA follows: TGTGCCAGCAGGTCACTAGCGGGAAAAGGAGATACGCAGTATTTT. This chain uses TRBV6-1 with TRBJ2-3, with 10 nucleotides matching TRBD2. Germline V lookup: CDR1 MNHNS, CDR2 SASEGT. Trimming at V came to 6 bases and at J to 5 bases, leaving 8 bases not matched to a gene. The CDR3 is made up of 15 amino acids.

The chain combines TRBV15 with TRBJ2-3, with TRBD2 matching 13 bases. Germline lookup yields CDR1 LNHNV and CDR2 YYDKDF (reference sequence). J was trimmed by 3 bases and V by 3 bases; bases with no gene match: 6. This CDR3 is built from 17 residues. Written as DNA, the CDR3 is TGTGCCACCAGCAGCGGGACTAGCGGGGCAGGGACAGATACGCAGTATTTT. Translating it yields CATSSGTSGAGTDTQYF.

The V and J genes are TRBV29-1 and TRBJ2-7; TRBD2 matches 11 bases. Germline values: CDR1 SQVTM, CDR2 ANQGSEA. Losses at the gene ends were 0 bases for V and 4 bases for J; bases not matched to a gene: 11. The CDR3 covers 17 residues. CDR3 amino acids: CSVEEGTSGGGAYEQYF. The CDR3 DNA follows: TGCAGCGTTGAAGAGGGGACTAGCGGCGGTGGGGCATACGAGCAGTACTTC.

This sequence joins TRBV6-1 and TRBJ1-4; no firm D call. V lost 4 bases and J lost 8, with 14 bases in between. This CDR3 has 14 amino acids. The germline CDR1 and CDR2 sequences are MNHNS and SASEGT. CDR3 protein: CASSAGRVREKLFF. Written as DNA, the CDR3 is TGTGCCAGCAGTGCGGGGAGGGTTCGGGAAAAACTGTTTTTT.

This clone was counted a single time. The rearrangement uses TRBV27 and TRBJ1-4, with D hard to call. This CDR3 is 14 amino acids long. Germline values: CDR1 MNHEY, CDR2 SMNVEV (reference sequence). V was trimmed by 6 bases and J by 8 bases, leaving 16 bases between them. The CDR3 here is CASRPLGRSEKLFF. The CDR3, as DNA: TGTGCCAGCAGACCATTGGGGAGATCGGAAAAACTGTTTTTT.

This clone turned up a few times. This chain joins TRBV5-1 and TRBJ2-7; no reliable D call. The V and J ends lost 3 bases and 7 bases respectively, with 14 bases between them. This CDR3 comprises 13 residues. CDR1 SGHRS and CDR2 YFSETQ come from the germline V gene. In nucleotides, the CDR3 is TGCGCCAGCAGCTCCCGGACCGCGGTGGAGCAGTACTTC. As protein: CASSSRTAVEQYF.

In this sample, this clone turned up a few times. The chain employs TRBV30 and TRBJ1-4; a possible D gene is TRBD1 (5 bases). The germline CDR1 and CDR2 sequences are GTSNPN and SVGIG (reference sequence). With 0 bases removed from V and 6 bases from J, the gap between germline ends came to 14 bases. This CDR3 has 15 residues. The CDR3 DNA is TGTGCCTGGAGTGTTGTAGGGGTCGGTTATGAAAAACTGTTTTTT. It specifies CAWSVVGVGYEKLFF.

J is TRBJ2-3 and V is TRBV2; D might be TRBD2 (5 bases). Germline V gene lookup returns CDR1 SNHLY and CDR2 FYNNEI. This CDR3 contains 14 residues. Trimming took off 8 bases at V and 6 bases at J, with 18 bases between the two ends. CDR3 bases: TGTGCCAGCTTCACGGAGCGGACCTCTGATACGCAGTATTTT. As protein: CASFTERTSDTQYF.

This clone is labeled medium-sized. J is TRBJ2-1 and V is TRBV19, with a tentative D call TRBD1 (6 bases). CDR1 and CDR2 from the germline V gene are LNHDA and SQIVND (reference sequence). The CDR3 covers 16 residues. With 5 bases removed from V and 0 bases from J, the gap between germline ends came to 14 bases. In nucleotides, the CDR3 is TGTGCCAGTAGTGTAACACAGGGAACCTCCTACAATGAGCAGTTCTTC. Protein: CASSVTQGTSYNEQFF.

This clone was found a few times. This chain links TRBV12-5 with TRBJ2-5; D remains unclear. V lost 6 bases and J lost 2, with 13 bases in between. The CDR3 consists of 14 residues. Germline CDR1 and CDR2: LGHNT and FRNRAP. DNA of the CDR3: TGTGCTAGTGGAAGTTGGGAATCACAAGAGACCCAGTACTTC. Protein product: CASGSWESQETQYF.

The chain couples TRBV5-6 to TRBJ2-6; D might be TRBD1 or TRBD2, each matching 5 bases. Between the trimmed V and J ends, which lost 7 bases and 0 bases, there was a span of 17 bases. The CDR3 runs to 17 residues. Germline CDR1 and CDR2: SGHDT and YYEEEE. The CDR3 reads CASGNDGTLSGANVLTF. The CDR3 DNA reads TGTGCCAGCGGAAACGACGGGACCCTCTCTGGGGCCAACGTCCTGACTTTC.

V and J are TRBV14 and TRBJ2-1; 7 nucleotides line up with TRBD2. From germline, CDR1 is SGHDN and CDR2 FVKESK. The CDR3 runs 15 residues. With V trimmed by 4 bases and J by 4 bases, 7 bases remained unmatched. Here the CDR3 reads CASSLGLETYNEQFF. The CDR3 DNA reads as TGTGCCAGCAGCCTCGGACTAGAAACTTACAATGAGCAGTTCTTC.

V gene TRBV30 combines with J gene TRBJ1-4; TRBD1 agrees at 9 bases. In germline, CDR1 is GTSNPN, CDR2 SVGIG (reference sequence). V lost 6 bases and J lost 0; bases outside the gene matches: 11. The CDR3 covers 17 residues. Written as DNA, the CDR3 is TGTGCCTGTACAGGGGGCAGTCGGATCTCAACTAATGAAAAACTGTTTTTT. It is translated as CACTGGSRISTNEKLFF. Together with reference TRBV30 and TRBJ1-4, the CDR3 gives the full variable domain: SQTIHQWPATLVQPVGSPLSLECTVEGTSNPNLYWYRQAAGRGLQLLFYSVGIGQISSEVPQNLSASRPQDRQFILSSKKLLLSDSGFYLCACTGGSRISTNEKLFFGSGTQLSVL.

This chain connects TRBV2 to TRBJ2-5; possibly TRBD2 for D (6 bases). Germline V gene lookup returns CDR1 SNHLY and CDR2 FYNNEI. CDR3 length equals 14 residues. V was trimmed by 8 bases and J by 2 bases, leaving 15 bases between them. CDR3 nucleotide sequence: TGTGCCAGCGAGAAGCGGCGGGGACAAGAGACCCAGTACTTC. This encodes CASEKRRGQETQYF. Based on the CDR3 plus reference TRBV2 and TRBJ2-5, the full variable domain is EPEVTQTPSHQVTQMGQEVILRCVPISNHLYFYWYRQILGQKVEFLVSFYNNEISEKSEIFDDQFSVERPDGSNFTLKIRSTKLEDSAMYFCASEKRRGQETQYFGPGTRLLVL.

The chain employs TRBV19 and TRBJ2-6; no definite D call. Per the germline V gene, CDR1 is LNHDA and CDR2 is SQIVND (reference sequence). CDR3 length: 13 amino acids. V gave up 10 bases and J gave up 0 bases, with 7 bases separating them. The DNA of the CDR3 is TGTGCCACCACACGCTCTGGGGCCAACGTCCTGACTTTC. Translated, it gives CATTRSGANVLTF.

The V gene is TRBV12-5, the J gene TRBJ2-6, with D tentatively TRBD1 or TRBD2 (5 bases each). Germline V gene lookup returns CDR1 LGHNT and CDR2 FRNRAP. Trimming cost V 2 bases and J 4 bases, with 9 bases left between them. There are 15 residues in the CDR3. The CDR3 DNA reads as TGTGCTAGTGGTTTGAGAGGGGCCGGGGCCAACGTCCTGACTTTC. Amino acids: CASGLRGAGANVLTF.

The V call is TRBV18, the J call TRBJ1-5, with D perhaps matching TRBD1 (5 bases). Germline CDR1 and CDR2: KGHSH and LQKENI. The CDR3 covers 13 residues. V lost 6 bases and J lost 6, with 12 bases in between. The CDR3 is CASSLNGGQPQHF. The CDR3 region has the DNA TGTGCCAGCTCCCTAAATGGGGGTCAGCCCCAGCATTTT.

V gene TRBV18 combines with J gene TRBJ2-7, with a weak D call TRBD2 (5 bases). V was pared by 2 bases and J by 6 bases, with 17 bases between. Germline assignment: CDR1 KGHSH and CDR2 LQKENI. This CDR3 has 15 amino acids. CDR3 amino acids: CASSPVARVSGEQYF. In nucleotides, the CDR3 is TGTGCCAGCTCACCAGTAGCGAGAGTATCTGGCGAGCAGTACTTC.

This clone was recorded only once. This chain joins TRBV9 and TRBJ2-1; a possible D gene is TRBD2 (6 bases). The germline gives CDR1 SGDLS, CDR2 YYNGEE. CDR3 length: 15 amino acids. The V end lost 0 bases, the J end lost 6 bases, and 13 bases lay between the germline ends. The CDR3 loop reads CASSVGGTSLNEQFF. For the CDR3, the DNA is TGTGCCAGCAGCGTAGGCGGGACCTCACTCAATGAGCAGTTCTTC.

The chain links TRBV7-9 to TRBJ1-5; possible D gene TRBD1, 5 bases. The CDR3 is 13 residues long. Germline V gene lookup returns CDR1 SEHNR and CDR2 FQNEAQ (reference sequence). V was pared by 5 bases and J by 7 bases, with 12 bases between. CDR3 residues: CASSPSGGQPQHF. The CDR3 coding sequence is TGTGCCAGCAGCCCTAGCGGGGGGCAGCCCCAGCATTTT. The entire variable domain, with the rest obtained from reference TRBV7-9 and TRBJ1-5, is as follows: DTGVSQNPRHKITKRGQNVTFRCDPISEHNRLYWYRQTLGQGPEFLTYFQNEAQLEKSRLLSDRFSAERPKGSFSTLEIQRTEQGDSAMYLCASSPSGGQPQHFGDGTRLSIL.

This chain uses TRBV6-1 with TRBJ2-1, with 11 nucleotides matching TRBD2. CDR3 length: 16 residues. V shed 4 bases and J 2 bases; nucleotides not matched to a gene: 4. Germline CDR1 and CDR2: MNHNS and SASEGT. The CDR3 DNA reads as TGTGCCAGCAGTGTTTATAGCGGGAGGGCCTACAATGAGCAGTTCTTC. Translating it yields CASSVYSGRAYNEQFF.

The CDR3 spells CASSLGTGWTDTQYF. The DNA of the CDR3 is TGTGCCAGCAGCTTAGGGACAGGGTGGACAGATACGCAGTATTTT. The chain carries TRBV7-9 and TRBJ2-3; 8 bases map to TRBD1. Germline CDR1 and CDR2: SEHNR and FQNEAQ (reference sequence). This CDR3 has 15 amino acids. V lost 1 base to trimming and J lost 3 bases; unmatched junction nucleotides: 3.

The V call is TRBV11-2, the J call TRBJ2-2; D is undetermined. Per germline, CDR1 SGHAT and CDR2 FQNNGV. The CDR3 extends over 16 amino acids. V was trimmed by 4 bases and J by 4 bases, leaving 16 bases between them. CDR3 in amino acids: CASSSLGNTATGELFF. The CDR3 coding sequence is TGTGCCAGCAGCTCCCTAGGAAATACAGCCACCGGGGAGCTGTTTTTT.

The V and J genes are TRBV5-4 and TRBJ2-3, with 14 bases fitting TRBD2. Per the germline V gene, CDR1 is SGHNT and CDR2 is YYREEE (reference sequence). The CDR3 is made up of 20 amino acids. V lost 4 bases and J lost 0; bases outside the gene matches: 13. The DNA of the CDR3 is TGTGCCAGCAGCCTCCCGCCGGGGACTAGCGGGAGAACTAGCACAGATACGCAGTATTTT. This translates into CASSLPPGTSGRTSTDTQYF.